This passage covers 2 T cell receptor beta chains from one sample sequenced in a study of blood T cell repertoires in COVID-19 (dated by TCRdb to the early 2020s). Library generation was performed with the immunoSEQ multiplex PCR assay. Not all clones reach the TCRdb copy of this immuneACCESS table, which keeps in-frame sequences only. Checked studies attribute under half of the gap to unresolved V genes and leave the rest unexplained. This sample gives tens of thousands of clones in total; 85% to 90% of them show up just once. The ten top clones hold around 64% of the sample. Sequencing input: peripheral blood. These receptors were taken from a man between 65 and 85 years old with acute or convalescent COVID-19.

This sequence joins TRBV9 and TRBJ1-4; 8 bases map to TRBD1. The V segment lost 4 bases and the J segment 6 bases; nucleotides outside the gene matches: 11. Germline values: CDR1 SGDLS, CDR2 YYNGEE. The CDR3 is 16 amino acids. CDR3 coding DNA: TGTGCCAGCAGCCCTCACCTGACAGGGGAACATGAAAAACTGTTTTTT. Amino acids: CASSPHLTGEHEKLFF.

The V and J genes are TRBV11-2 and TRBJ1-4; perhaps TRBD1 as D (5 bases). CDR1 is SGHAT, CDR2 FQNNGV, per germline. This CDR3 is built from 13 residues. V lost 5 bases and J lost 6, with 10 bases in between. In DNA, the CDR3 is TGTGCCAGCAGCCCGTCAGGGCATGAAAAACTGTTTTTT. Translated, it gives CASSPSGHEKLFF.